The 27 T cell receptor beta chains listed next were all sequenced from one sample in a study of T cells in Graves' hyperthyroidism and ophthalmopathy. Authors of the study amplified TCR beta CDR3 regions from RNA transcripts. RT-PCR in the first round (using the HTBI primer set) targeted the TCR CDR3. TCRdb re-derived calls from the multiplex PCR reads in MiXCR, one entry per CDR3 protein. Of 500,000 to 550,000 distinct CDR3 sequences in the sample, approximately 20% were seen once. Sequencing was done on a sample of blood. These TCRs come from a man in his forties with Graves' ophthalmopathy.

The J gene is TRBJ1-2, the V gene TRBV28; D is ambiguous. Germline values: CDR1 MDHEN, CDR2 SYDVKM. The CDR3 length is 13 residues. V lost 6 bases and J 2 bases, leaving 10 bases between the germline ends. The CDR3, as DNA: TGTGCCAGCAGCCCCAACCGGAACTATGGCTACACCTTC. Its protein product is CASSPNRNYGYTF.

V and J are TRBV6-1 and TRBJ2-5, with no clear D. This CDR3 contains 12 residues. Germline V lookup: CDR1 MNHNS, CDR2 SASEGT. Deletions cut 7 bases from V and 0 bases from J, with 6 bases between. The CDR3 sequence: CASTGNQETQYF. Here the CDR3 DNA reads TGTGCCAGCACGGGCAACCAAGAGACCCAGTACTTC.

This chain links TRBV5-1 with TRBJ2-7, with no clear D. The V end was cut by 0 bases, the J end by 3 bases, with 7 bases between. Germline lookup yields CDR1 SGHRS and CDR2 YFSETQ. The CDR3 is made up of 13 amino acids. CDR3 nucleotides: TGCGCCAGCAGCTTGGCGTTGAACTACGAGCAGTACTTC. Its translation is CASSLALNYEQYF.

This chain joins TRBV19 and TRBJ2-1; D could derive from TRBD1 or TRBD2 (5 bases each). Trimming removed 3 bases at V and 0 bases at J, with 12 bases between. This CDR3 spans 16 amino acids. Germline V lookup: CDR1 LNHDA, CDR2 SQIVND (reference sequence). The CDR3 DNA sequence: TGTGCCAGTAGTATGATTGGGGGAAGCTCCTACAATGAGCAGTTCTTC. This encodes CASSMIGGSSYNEQFF.

This clonotype was picked up a small number of times. The chain recombines TRBV24-1 with TRBJ2-3; 10 nucleotides match TRBD1. Germline V gene sequence: CDR1 KGHDR, CDR2 SFDVKD. V trimming: 6 bases; J trimming: 3 bases; junction bases outside the gene matches: 17. This CDR3 has 19 amino acids. CDR3 amino acids: CATSSPGQGPRLGTDTQYF. The CDR3 DNA reads as TGTGCCACCAGTTCGCCGGGACAGGGGCCCAGATTGGGTACAGATACGCAGTATTTT.

This clonotype was counted at least ten times. The gene calls are TRBV28 and TRBJ2-7; D gene ambiguous. Germline V gives CDR1 MDHEN, CDR2 SYDVKM. This CDR3 has 12 residues. The germline V and J ends were trimmed by 5 bases and 6 bases, with 11 bases remaining between them. The CDR3 loop reads CASSAPTLEQYF. Here the CDR3 DNA reads TGTGCCAGCAGTGCCCCGACCCTCGAGCAGTACTTC.

This clonotype was counted ten times or more. The rearrangement links TRBV20-1 to TRBJ2-7; D not certain. Germline lookup yields CDR1 DFQATT and CDR2 SNEGSKA (reference sequence). V shed 0 bases and J shed 3 bases, with 3 bases lying between them. This CDR3 spans 11 amino acids. The CDR3 nucleotides read TGCAGTGCTAGAGATGACTACGAGCAGTACTTC. This sequence encodes CSARDDYEQYF.

In regard to this clonotype: A read error may account for a junction end that differs from germline. The chain carries TRBV2 and TRBJ2-3; D uncertain. Germline-derived CDR1 and CDR2 are SNHLY and FYNNEI. The CDR3 is 16 residues long. CDR3 nucleotide sequence: TGTGCCAGCAGTGAACTCGGGCAGATTAGCACAGATGCGCAGTATTTT. Residues: CASSELGQISTDAQYF. Full variable domain (rest looked up from reference TRBV2 and TRBJ2-3): EPEVTQTPSHQVTQMGQEVILRCVPISNHLYFYWYRQILGQKVEFLVSFYNNEISEKSEIFDDQFSVERPDGSNFTLKIRSTKLEDSAMYFCASSELGQISTDAQYFGPGTRLTVL.

The sample holds a few counts of this clonotype. This chain uses TRBV14 with TRBJ1-1, with D unclear. The V gene lost 3 bases and the J gene lost 4 bases, with 6 bases spanning the gap. This CDR3 is built from 12 residues. Germline-derived CDR1 and CDR2 are SGHDN and FVKESK. The CDR3 bases are TGTGCCAGCAGCCAGACGTTCACTGAAGCTTTCTTT. Encoded protein: CASSQTFTEAFF. The complete variable domain, with remaining parts taken from reference TRBV14 and TRBJ1-1, reads EAGVTQFPSHSVIEKGQTVTLRCDPISGHDNLYWYRRVMGKEIKFLLHFVKESKQDESGMPNNRFLAERTGGTYSTLKVQPAELEDSGVYFCASSQTFTEAFFGQGTRLTVV.

In this sample, this clonotype turned up a few times. This rearrangement joins TRBV5-8 to TRBJ1-5, with D possibly TRBD1 on 5 matching bases. The CDR3 totals 16 residues. Trimming took 6 bases from V and 5 from J, leaving 21 bases between them. Germline V gives CDR1 SGHTS, CDR2 YDEGEE. The CDR3 region has the DNA TGTGCCAGCACCCCTTTTGGGGGGTTGAAGGATCAGCCCCAGCATTTT. Translation gives CASTPFGGLKDQPQHF.

The sample holds many counts of this clonotype. The chain has TRBV3-1 and TRBJ1-1; D gene unclear. The CDR3 has 13 residues. V was cut by 2 bases and J by 7 bases, with 11 bases left in between. The germline gives CDR1 LGHDT, CDR2 YNNKEL (reference sequence). The CDR3 DNA is TGTGCCAGCAGCCAAAGTCCCCCCGGTGAAGCTTTCTTT. Translation gives CASSQSPPGEAFF.

The chain couples TRBV2 to TRBJ1-2; D is perhaps TRBD1 (6 bases). Germline V gene sequence: CDR1 SNHLY, CDR2 FYNNEI. V was clipped by 7 bases and J by 2 bases, with 11 bases between them. The CDR3 has 13 amino acids. This CDR3 is CASKGGRNYGYTF. The CDR3 DNA is TGTGCCAGCAAGGGGGGCCGAAACTATGGCTACACCTTC.

This clonotype was counted ten times or more. The chain's CDR3 is CATDSPGTGGFGYTF. Here the CDR3 DNA reads TGTGCCACCGACAGCCCCGGGACAGGGGGCTTTGGCTACACCTTC. The chain couples TRBV28 to TRBJ1-2, with 12 bases identical to TRBD1. Germline V lookup: CDR1 MDHEN, CDR2 SYDVKM. CDR3 length: 15 amino acids. Losses at the gene ends were 10 bases for V and 7 bases for J; bases not matched to a gene: 13.

Remarks on this clonotype: Just one base apart from a much larger clone, this may be a read error. In this CDR3 the conserved last residue, phenylalanine or tryptophan, is missing, so a read error is likely. The V and J genes are TRBV11-2 and TRBJ2-7; 9 nucleotides match TRBD2. Germline values: CDR1 SGHAT, CDR2 FQNNGV. Trimming at V came to 6 bases and at J to 2 bases, leaving 14 bases not matched to a gene. The CDR3 loop spans 17 amino acids. CDR3 protein: CASRPFGSAGGPYEQYL. CDR3 bases: TGTGCCAGCAGGCCGTTTGGGTCGGCGGGGGGGCCCTACGAGCAGTACCTC.

Of note for this clonotype: One base away lies a much larger clone, so this may be a sequencing read error. The CDR3 bases are TGTCCCAGCAGCCTGGACCCCGGACAAAAAAACATTCAGTACTTC. Amino acids: CPSSLDPGQKNIQYF. The chain carries TRBV7-8 and TRBJ2-4; tentatively, D is TRBD1 (5 bases). Germline V lookup: CDR1 SGHVS, CDR2 FQNEAQ. The CDR3 spans 15 residues.

V and J are TRBV5-4 and TRBJ2-5, with 8 bases identical to TRBD2. Germline assignment: CDR1 SGHNT and CDR2 YYREEE (reference sequence). The CDR3 is 15 residues long. With 4 bases clipped from V and 10 bases from J, the junction kept 15 bases outside the gene matches. CDR3 sequence: CASSTGTRVYEDQYF. The CDR3 nucleotides are TGTGCCAGCAGCACCGGGACTAGAGTTTATGAGGACCAGTACTTC. Drawing the rest from reference TRBV5-4 and TRBJ2-5, the complete variable domain is ETGVTQSPTHLIKTRGQQVTLRCSSQSGHNTVSWYQQALGQGPQFIFQYYREEENGRGNFPPRFSGLQFPNYSSELNVNALELDDSALYLCASSTGTRVYEDQYFGPGTRLLVL.

This sequence joins TRBV6-1 and TRBJ2-1; TRBD2 agrees at 9 bases. This CDR3 region has 16 residues. The germline gives CDR1 MNHNS, CDR2 SASEGT. The J segment lost 2 bases and the V segment lost 6 bases, leaving 8 bases of the junction unmatched. The chain's CDR3 is CASRGIAGEPYNEQFF. The CDR3 DNA reads TGTGCCAGCAGAGGTATAGCGGGAGAGCCCTACAATGAGCAGTTCTTC.

The V call is TRBV2, the J call TRBJ1-3; D gene uncertain. V shed 4 bases and J shed 0 bases, with 13 bases lying between them. CDR1 and CDR2 from the germline V gene are SNHLY and FYNNEI. The CDR3 runs to 16 residues. The CDR3 nucleotides are TGTGCCAGCAGTGCCCCGGGAACCAGCTCTGGAAACACCATATATTTT. Protein sequence: CASSAPGTSSGNTIYF.

Many counts were recorded for this clonotype. The rearrangement uses TRBV6-1 and TRBJ2-1; D remains ambiguous. The CDR3 loop spans 9 amino acids. Germline V CDR1 and CDR2: MNHNS, SASEGT. V was cut by 4 bases and J by 10 bases, with 2 bases left in between. In DNA, the CDR3 is TGTGCCAGCAGTGGCGAGCAGTTCTTC. Residues: CASSGEQFF.

This clonotype was counted many times. The CDR3 protein is CASSQNLGVRETQYF. The CDR3 DNA reads TGTGCCAGCAGCCAGAACCTTGGGGTTCGAGAGACCCAGTACTTC. This chain connects TRBV14 to TRBJ2-5; no clear D gene. Germline V gene lookup returns CDR1 SGHDN and CDR2 FVKESK. The length of the CDR3 is 15 residues. V shed 3 bases and J shed 4 bases, with 15 bases lying between them.

This clonotype was recorded at least ten times. The rearrangement joins TRBV11-2 to TRBJ1-1; 8 bases line up with TRBD1. Germline values: CDR1 SGHAT, CDR2 FQNNGV. Trimming at V came to 5 bases and at J to 3 bases, leaving 8 bases not matched to a gene. This CDR3 contains 15 residues. The DNA of the CDR3 is TGTGCCAGCAGCCAGGGGCAGGGGGCCTACACTGAAGCTTTCTTT. It encodes CASSQGQGAYTEAFF. Full variable domain (remainder filled in from reference TRBV11-2 and TRBJ1-1): EAGVAQSPRYKIIEKRQSVAFWCNPISGHATLYWYQQILGQGPKLLIQFQNNGVVDDSQLPKDRFSAERLKGVDSTLKIQPAKLEDSAVYLCASSQGQGAYTEAFFGQGTRLTVV.

This clonotype was seen many times. The chain employs TRBV6-2 or TRBV6-3 and TRBJ2-3; D is unresolved. Per germline, CDR1 MNHEY and CDR2 SVGEGT. Between the trimmed V and J ends, which lost 7 bases and 6 bases, there was a span of 14 bases. This CDR3 spans 13 amino acids. As DNA, the CDR3 is TGTGCCAGCAAAGCTTCTCCTCGGGATACGCAGTATTTT. It translates to CASKASPRDTQYF.

This clonotype was counted a few times. The chain carries TRBV12-3 or TRBV12-4 and TRBJ1-3, with 7 bases aligning to TRBD1. V was pared by 4 bases and J by 0 bases, with 3 bases of the junction left unmatched. CDR3 length equals 15 residues. The CDR3 nucleotides read TGTGCCAGCAGTTCCGGGACAGTCTCTGGAAACACCATATATTTT. It translates to CASSSGTVSGNTIYF.

The gene calls are TRBV20-1 and TRBJ1-1; no definite D call. Deletions cut 1 base from V and 5 bases from J, with 14 bases between. From germline, CDR1 is DFQATT and CDR2 SNEGSKA (reference sequence). This CDR3 has 14 amino acids. The chain's CDR3 is CSARVPVELTEAFF. The CDR3 DNA is TGCAGTGCTAGAGTCCCGGTTGAACTTACTGAAGCTTTCTTT.

This clonotype was observed many times. This chain joins TRBV6-1 and TRBJ2-3, with D possibly being TRBD1 or TRBD2 (5 bases each). CDR3 length: 17 amino acids. Germline V CDR1 and CDR2: MNHNS, SASEGT. V was clipped by 5 bases and J by 2 bases, with 20 bases between them. The CDR3 sequence is CASSYGAAMPSTDTQYF. The CDR3 bases are TGTGCCAGCAGTTACGGGGCTGCAATGCCGTCCACAGATACGCAGTATTTT.

This clonotype was detected a few times. The rearrangement joins TRBV7-6 to TRBJ2-5, with 8 bases that match TRBD2. Germline loops: CDR1 SGHVS, CDR2 FNYEAQ. The CDR3 loop spans 14 amino acids. The trim removed 1 base at V and 5 bases at J, leaving 3 bases unmatched. Here the CDR3 reads CASSLVSGTETQYF. The CDR3 DNA sequence: TGTGCCAGCAGCTTAGTTAGCGGGACGGAGACCCAGTACTTC.

This sequence joins TRBV2 and TRBJ2-3; TRBD2 aligns across 9 bases. The CDR3 spans 13 residues. Germline CDR1 is SNHLY and CDR2 is FYNNEI. V lost 8 bases, J lost 2 bases, and 2 bases stayed unmatched. Written as DNA, the CDR3 is TGTGCCAGCCTAGCGGGACTCACAGATACGCAGTATTTT. Protein product: CASLAGLTDTQYF.